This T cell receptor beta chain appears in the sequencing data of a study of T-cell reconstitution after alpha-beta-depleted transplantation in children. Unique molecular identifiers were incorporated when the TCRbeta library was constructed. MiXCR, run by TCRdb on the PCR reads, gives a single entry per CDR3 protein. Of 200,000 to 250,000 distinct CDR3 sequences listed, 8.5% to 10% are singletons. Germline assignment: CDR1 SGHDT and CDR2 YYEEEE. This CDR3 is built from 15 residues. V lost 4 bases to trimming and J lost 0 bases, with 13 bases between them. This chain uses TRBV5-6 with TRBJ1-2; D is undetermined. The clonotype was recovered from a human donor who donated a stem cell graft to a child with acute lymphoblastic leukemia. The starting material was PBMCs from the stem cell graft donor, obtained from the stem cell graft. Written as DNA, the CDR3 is TGTGCCAGCAGCCCCCTGAGGCGCCCTAACTATGGCTACACCTTC. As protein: CASSPLRRPNYGYTF.